The present T cell receptor (beta chain) was sequenced within a study of T cell responses to AZD1222 COVID-19 vaccine (dated by TCRdb to the early 2020s). Concerning the study at large: TCR sequencing covered roughly 230 trial participants: 207 given two doses of AZD1222 and about 26 given two doses of MenACWY control vaccine. Trial participants were enrolled into age subgroups of 18-55, 56-69 and 70-plus years, which contained 148, 28 and 57 TCR-sequenced participants, respectively.

The CDR3 regions of human TCRbeta chains were analyzed by immunosequencing. The source study handled its data this way. Repertoire TCRs were checked for matches against a reference library of SARS-CoV-2-specific TCRs that had been generated using the MIRA antigen-specificity platform. Breadth meant the fraction of unique TCRs that were SARS-CoV-2-associated, whereas depth meant the fraction of total T cells that were SARS-CoV-2-associated. Using the MIRA data, every spike-specific TCR was mapped to the spike region that the TCR reacted to and assigned to either a CD4 or a CD8 class. Log10-transformed breadth and depth values were compared by one-way ANOVA with Sidak's multiple comparisons tests. TCRdb stores this immuneACCESS table with in-frame sequences only. Part of the clones is absent; in the studies checked, under half of the shortfall reflects unresolved V genes, and no reason is known for the rest. D and trimming were read from the DNA, whereas the V and J calls and clone size are those reported in that table. Present in this sample are roughly 110,000 clones, 90% of which were seen just once. Less than 9.5% of the sample is in the top ten clones.

In light of the paper, this sample's time point label describes: about 28 days (+/-7) after the second vaccine dose. AZD1222 recipients with second doses at about 4 weeks or about 12 weeks were pooled, because spike-specific TCR depth and breadth did not differ between schedules. Vaccinee samples were obtained from the UK trials COV001 and COV002, which included a single-blind randomized controlled phase 2/3 trial of AZD1222 (ChAdOx1 nCoV-19) in healthy adults. Trial participant PBMC samples were collected at day 0 and day 28 after the second dose for TCRbeta chain sequencing. CDR1 and CDR2 (SGHTA, FQGNSA) derive from the germline V gene. Including the terminal cysteine and phenylalanine, the CDR3 comprises 14 residues. Only the CDR3 part of the read is kept: 42 bases, read in frame from the first base. V is cut by 4 bases and J by 7 bases, and the space between the germline ends is 11 bases. Results the study describes overall, beyond this receptor: Vaccine-associated CD4 TCRs spanned the whole spike protein, with dominant responses in regions 160-218 and 743-854. Because no samples from the day 14 peak response were available, repertoires could be characterized only after the peak T cell response. Spike-specific TCR breadth and depth rose significantly after two AZD1222 doses compared with day 0 and with MenACWY recipients. In the small 56-69-year group, the increase in depth fell short of significance, most likely because of low power. Only five or six AZD1222 recipients were SARS-CoV-2 seropositive at baseline, limiting conclusions about previously exposed vaccinees. Participants were mostly white British, with more females than males. The authors suggested clonal diversity may have been underestimated. Epitopes outside the regions mutated in the B.1.351 and B.1.1.7 variants were reportedly recognized by nearly half of the unique spike-specific TCRs.

A note on this clone: Its antigen is unknown. The record has no base qualities; no much larger clone is one base away.

Sample: peripheral blood, taken 28 days after the second AZD1222 dose. The sequence derives from an adult who received the AZD1222 COVID-19 vaccine. Here the chain combines TRBV7-2 and TRBJ1-6; the D segment cannot be called with confidence. The CDR3 sequence is CASSSTIGNSPLHF. The DNA sequence is as follows: TGTGCCAGCAGCTCAACTATCGGCAATTCACCCCTCCACTTT.